The present T cell receptor beta chain was sequenced within a study of blood T cell repertoires in COVID-19. This CDR3 has 19 amino acids. From germline, CDR1 is GTSNPN and CDR2 SVGIG (reference sequence). V lost 3 bases to trimming and J lost 7 bases; unmatched junction nucleotides: 22. Produced via immunoSEQ multiplex PCR; TCRdb's table is partial and in-frame only. The sample contains 150,000 to 200,000 clones, around nine tenths of which appear only once. The sequenced material came from peripheral blood. The chain recombines TRBV30 with TRBJ1-5; 9 bases are a match to TRBD1. This clonotype originated in a man in his late teens or twenties with active or convalescent COVID-19. Here the CDR3 DNA reads TGTGCCTGGAGCCTTAAAAGAGGTGTAGGGACAGGGAAGGACCAGCCCCAGCATTTT. Translated, it gives CAWSLKRGVGTGKDQPQHF. Supplemented by reference TRBV30 and TRBJ1-5, the full variable domain reads SQTIHQWPATLVQPVGSPLSLECTVEGTSNPNLYWYRQAAGRGLQLLFYSVGIGQISSEVPQNLSASRPQDRQFILSSKKLLLSDSGFYLCAWSLKRGVGTGKDQPQHFGDGTRLSIL.